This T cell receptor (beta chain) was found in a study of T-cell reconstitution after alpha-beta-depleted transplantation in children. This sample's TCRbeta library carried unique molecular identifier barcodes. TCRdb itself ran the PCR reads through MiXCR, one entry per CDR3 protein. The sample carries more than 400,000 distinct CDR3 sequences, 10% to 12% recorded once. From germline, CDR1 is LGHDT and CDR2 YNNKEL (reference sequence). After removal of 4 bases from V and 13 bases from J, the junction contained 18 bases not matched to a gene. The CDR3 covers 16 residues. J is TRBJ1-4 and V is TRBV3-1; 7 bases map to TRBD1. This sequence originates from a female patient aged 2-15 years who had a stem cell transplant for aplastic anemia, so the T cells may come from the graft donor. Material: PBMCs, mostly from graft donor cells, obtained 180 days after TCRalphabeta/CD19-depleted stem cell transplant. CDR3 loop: CASSPSTGTATTGLFF. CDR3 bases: TGTGCCAGCAGCCCATCGACCGGGACAGCCACCACGGGACTGTTTTTT.